A single sample gave rise to the 9 T cell receptor delta chains below, sequenced in a study of Vγ9Vδ2 T cells in congenital toxoplasmosis (dated by TCRdb to the early 2020s). The sample was run on an Illumina MiSeq. Template-switch reverse transcription with SuperScript II was used to generate cDNA, with TRGC- and TRDC-specific primers combined in a single tube. The TRGC primer was designed to bind both the TRGC1 and TRGC2 constant genes. After TCRdb called clones again from the public reads with CATT, rows with identical DNA were merged. The sample table lists 300 to 350 delta-chain clones, roughly 56% of them with a count of one. The top ten constitute 58% of the sample. Sequencing was performed on gamma-delta T cells from blood. Receptors were obtained from a child younger than 10 born to a mother with Toxoplasma gondii infection during pregnancy, either congenitally infected or uninfected (not recorded which).

Note on this clone: The translation of this DNA and the TCRdb protein of a much larger clone differ at residue 5, probably owing to a read error; the protein shown here is translated from the DNA. The chain is built from TRDV2 and TRDJ1; 8 bases map to TRDD3. Germline matching of the DNA provided the J gene here, since TCRdb leaves it blank. Trimming at V came to 3 bases and at J to 0 bases, leaving 11 bases not matched to a gene. CDR1 and CDR2 from the germline V gene are GEAIGNYY and EKD. The CDR3 runs 17 residues. CDR3 region: CACDLRGYRTYTDKLIF. The CDR3 region has the DNA TGTGCCTGTGACTTGCGGGGATACCGGACGTACACCGATAAACTCATCTTT.

The sample holds a few counts of this clone. A far more abundant clone sits one base away, making this likely a read error. Other DNA sequences within the sample encode an identical CDR3. The chain employs TRDV1 and TRDJ1; 12 bases align to TRDD3. The length of the CDR3 is 20 residues. Germline CDR1 is TSWWSYY and CDR2 is QGS. V lost 6 bases to trimming and J lost 1 base; unmatched junction nucleotides: 18. CDR3 DNA: TGTGCTCTTGGTGGCCCTAACGTACTGGGGGATACTCTAATCACCGATAAACTCATCTTT. It codes for CALGGPNVLGDTLITDKLIF.

Points on this clone: It differs at one base from a far larger clone, so likely a read error. The J gene is TRDJ2, the V gene TRDV2; D not certain. Matching the DNA to germline supplied the J gene, which TCRdb does not give. Trimming cost V 3 bases and J 0 bases, with 13 bases left between them. This CDR3 has 16 amino acids. CDR1 GEAIGNYY and CDR2 EKD come from the germline V gene. The CDR3 coding sequence is TGTGCCTGTGACTCTCCCTGGACCACTTTGACAGCACAACTCTTCTTT. It translates to CACDSPWTTLTAQLFF.

In the case of this clone: The TCRdb protein comes from a much larger clone and disagrees with this DNA's translation at residue 8, likely due to a read error; the protein given here is derived from the DNA. The J gene is TRDJ1, while no V gene call was made; TRDD3, as called in the table, went unchecked against the DNA. The CDR3 contains 19 residues. The CDR3 sequence is CAYRRASDEGDTGTDKLIF. CDR3 DNA: TGTGCTTATAGGAGGGCTTCCGACGAGGGGGATACGGGCACCGATAAACTCATCTTT.

In the case of this clone: It is likely a read error: a sequence one base away is far more abundant. The chain has TRDV2 and TRDJ1; a weak D match, TRDD3 (6 bases). Germline matching of the DNA provided the J gene here, since TCRdb leaves it blank. CDR1 is GEAIGNYY, CDR2 EKD, per germline. The CDR3 length is 14 residues. V lost 2 bases, J lost 0 bases, and 9 bases lay in between. In DNA form, the CDR3 reads TGTGCCTGTGACATTGTGGGGGACACCGATAAACTCATCTTT. Amino acids: CACDIVGDTDKLIF.

This clone showed up just a few times. This likely stems from a read error, as it lies one base from a far larger clone. V is TRDV2 and J is TRDJ1; no clear D gene. Germline loops: CDR1 GEAIGNYY, CDR2 EKD. This CDR3 spans 16 amino acids. CDR3 loop: CACNTLVTSYTDKLIF. The CDR3 DNA sequence: TGTGCCTGTAACACGCTCGTCACTTCGTACACCGATAAACTCATCTTT.

A note on this clone: TCRdb's entry gives the protein of a much larger clone, which mismatches this DNA's translation at residue 9, likely from a read error; the protein reported here is translated from the DNA. This sample includes further DNA sequences coding for the same CDR3. V is TRDV3 and J is TRDJ1; perhaps TRDD3 as D (6 bases). TCRdb offers no J gene call, so here the DNA was matched to germline to obtain one. CDR1 is TVYSNPD and CDR2 is GDNSRS in the germline V gene (reference sequence). The V end lost 3 bases, the J end lost 2 bases, and 25 bases lay between the germline ends. The CDR3 covers 17 residues. CDR3 nucleotides: TGTGCCTTCCACCACCTTACGGGGGAAACGCGTACCGATAAACTCATCTTT. It specifies CAFHHLTGETRTDKLIF.

This clone is a singleton in its sample. TCRdb has a much larger clone's protein, which differs at residue 10 from the translation of this DNA, likely because of a read error; what is shown is the protein translated from the DNA. The rearrangement uses TRAV38-2/DV8 and TRDJ2; no clear D gene. The J gene is absent in TCRdb and was assigned here via DNA matching to germline. The V gene's germline CDR1 is TSESDYY and CDR2 QEAYKQQN. The CDR3 is 11 amino acids. Trimming removed 1 base from V and 12 bases from J, with 7 bases in between. This chain's CDR3 is CAYRSNDKLFF. The CDR3 nucleotides are TGTGCTTATAGGAGCAATGATAAACTCTTCTTT.

About this clone: A read error likely explains this, since a far larger clone differs by one base. The chain employs TRAV38-2/DV8 and TRDJ1; TRDD2 aligns across 8 bases. The CDR3 runs to 19 residues. V trimming: 2 bases; J trimming: 1 base; junction bases outside the gene matches: 16. Looked up from germline, CDR1 is TSESDYY and CDR2 is QEAYKQQN. CDR3 residues: CAYRRASYEGGTGTDKLIF. In DNA, the CDR3 is TGTGCTTATAGGAGGGCTTCCTACGAGGGGGGTACGGGCACCGATAAACTCATCTTT.